Below are 24 T cell receptor beta chains sequenced from a single sample in a study of cytotoxic CD8 clonotypes in ibrutinib-treated CLL. Assay used: immunoSEQ multiplex PCR; TCRdb lists only in-frame clones, some missing. Found here are 65,000 to 90,000 clones, 70% to 90% of them singletons; the top ten hold roughly 40%. This specimen was PBMCs, taken after 24 months of ibrutinib treatment. All receptors derive from a human donor with chronic lymphocytic leukemia.

The V gene is TRBV5-1, the J gene TRBJ2-1; 10 nucleotides agree with TRBD2. This CDR3 has 17 amino acids. CDR1 SGHRS and CDR2 YFSETQ come from the germline V gene. V was pared by 2 bases and J by 3 bases, with 8 bases of the junction left unmatched. The CDR3 nucleotides read TGCGCCAGCAGCTTTCCACAAGGACTAGCGGACTACAATGAGCAGTTCTTC. As protein: CASSFPQGLADYNEQFF.

The table lists this clone with a count of one. The V call is TRBV19, the J call TRBJ2-5; 10 positions match TRBD1. This CDR3 region has 16 residues. Trimming took 4 bases from V and 2 from J; bases not matched to a gene: 7. CDR1 and CDR2 (germline): LNHDA, SQIVND (reference sequence). The CDR3 region has the DNA TGTGCCAGTAGTACGACAGGGGGCGAGGGACAAGAGACCCAGTACTTC. It specifies CASSTTGGEGQETQYF.

The chain recombines TRBV7-9 with TRBJ2-7; 8 nucleotides align to TRBD2. The junction had 5 bases not matched to a gene; V was cut back by 0 bases and J by 1 base. Germline CDR1 SEHNR, CDR2 FQNEAQ (reference sequence). The CDR3 covers 16 residues. This CDR3 is CASSLAPGRESYEQYF. CDR3 bases: TGTGCCAGCAGCTTAGCGCCCGGGAGGGAGTCCTACGAGCAGTACTTC.

The CDR3, as DNA: TGCGCCAGCAGCATCGACAGGGTGCTGTCTGGGGCCAACGTCCTGACTTTC. It is translated as CASSIDRVLSGANVLTF. This chain links TRBV5-1 with TRBJ2-6, with 7 bases that match TRBD1. The V and J ends lost 4 bases and 1 base, in that order; junction bases with no gene match: 8. The CDR3 runs 17 residues. The germline V gene encodes CDR1 SGHRS and CDR2 YFSETQ.

The chain employs TRBV5-6 and TRBJ1-1, with 12 nucleotides matching TRBD1. The trim removed 3 bases at V and 4 bases at J, leaving 4 bases unmatched. CDR3 size: 15 residues. CDR1 and CDR2 from the germline V gene are SGHDT and YYEEEE. In nucleotides, the CDR3 is TGTGCCAGCAGCTGGGGACAGGGGGCGGTCACTGAAGCTTTCTTT. Translated: CASSWGQGAVTEAFF. Full variable domain (rest looked up from reference TRBV5-6 and TRBJ1-1): DAGVTQSPTHLIKTRGQQVTLRCSPKSGHDTVSWYQQALGQGPQFIFQYYEEEERQRGNFPDRFSGHQFPNYSSELNVNALLLGDSALYLCASSWGQGAVTEAFFGQGTRLTVV.

The rearrangement joins TRBV6-4 to TRBJ1-2; maybe TRBD1 (6 bases). The CDR3 extends over 14 amino acids. V lost 7 bases and J lost 3, with 15 bases in between. The germline gives CDR1 MRHNA, CDR2 SNTAGT. CDR3 sequence (DNA): TGTGCCAGCAAAAGTGGTGGGGGCTACTATGGCTACACCTTC. Protein: CASKSGGGYYGYTF.

The chain carries TRBV9 and TRBJ1-1; tentative D call: TRBD1 (6 bases). Germline V gene sequence: CDR1 SGDLS, CDR2 YYNGEE. CDR3 length: 13 amino acids. V lost 3 bases, J lost 4 bases, and 10 bases lay in between. As DNA, the CDR3 is TGTGCCAGCAGCGAGGGGGTTTTCACTGAAGCTTTCTTT. Its translation is CASSEGVFTEAFF. Full variable domain (remainder filled in from reference TRBV9 and TRBJ1-1): DSGVTQTPKHLITATGQRVTLRCSPRSGDLSVYWYQQSLDQGLQFLIQYYNGEERAKGNILERFSAQQFPDLHSELNLSSLELGDSALYFCASSEGVFTEAFFGQGTRLTVV.

Only a few counts were recorded for this clone. The chain links TRBV27 to TRBJ1-5; the D is unclear. CDR1 and CDR2 from the germline V gene are MNHEY and SMNVEV (reference sequence). With 2 bases removed from V and 0 bases from J, the gap between germline ends came to 11 bases. CDR3 length equals 16 residues. CDR3 loop: CASSLMSGISNQPQHF. CDR3 sequence (DNA): TGTGCCAGCAGTTTAATGTCCGGGATTAGCAATCAGCCCCAGCATTTT.

This clone was seen more than once but under ten times. J is TRBJ2-1 and V is TRBV6-5; 14 nucleotides line up with TRBD2. The CDR3 extends over 15 amino acids. CDR1 and CDR2 (germline): MNHEY, SVGAGI. Unmatched junction bases numbered 4, after V lost 5 bases and J lost 7 bases. The CDR3 DNA follows: TGTGCCAGCAGTAAGGGACTAGCGGGAGTGAATGAGCAGTTCTTC. Translation gives CASSKGLAGVNEQFF.

A few counts support this clone. Other DNA sequences within the sample encode an identical CDR3. CDR3 region: CASSLGGVNEKLFF. The CDR3, as DNA: TGTGCCAGCAGCTTAGGTGGGGTTAATGAAAAACTGTTTTTT. This sequence joins TRBV7-9 and TRBJ1-4, with D unclear. Deletions cut 1 base from V and 4 bases from J, with 7 bases between. The CDR3 is made up of 14 amino acids. Germline V gives CDR1 SEHNR, CDR2 FQNEAQ (reference sequence).

V and J are TRBV4-1 and TRBJ2-3; D ambiguous. Trimming pared 0 bases from V and 0 bases from J, leaving 10 bases between. Per the germline V gene, CDR1 is MGHRA and CDR2 is YSYEKL. CDR3 length: 16 amino acids. CDR3 sequence reads: CASSQEDLASTDTQYF. CDR3 nucleotides: TGCGCCAGCAGCCAAGAGGATTTAGCTAGCACAGATACGCAGTATTTT.

V gene TRBV29-1 combines with J gene TRBJ2-5; 9 bases are a match to TRBD1. The J segment lost 4 bases and the V segment lost 3 bases, leaving 6 bases of the junction unmatched. CDR1 is SQVTM, CDR2 ANQGSEA, per germline. The CDR3 is 14 residues long. CDR3 coding DNA: TGCAGCGTTGACCCGGGACAGGGTAGAGAGACCCAGTACTTC. It translates to CSVDPGQGRETQYF. The whole variable domain, filled in from reference TRBV29-1 and TRBJ2-5, reads SAVISQKPSRDICQRGTSLTIQCQVDSQVTMMFWYRQQPGQSLTLIATANQGSEATYESGFVIDKFPISRPNLTFSTLTVSNMSPEDSSIYLCSVDPGQGRETQYFGPGTRLLVL.

The chain uses TRBV6-1 and TRBJ2-7, with D maybe TRBD2 (6 bases). The germline V gene encodes CDR1 MNHNS and CDR2 SASEGT. The V end was cut by 2 bases, the J end by 4 bases, with 24 bases between. The CDR3 loop spans 18 amino acids. The CDR3 region has the DNA TGTGCCAGCAGTGAACCTTGGGCTAGCGCAGTGCCGACTTACGAGCAGTACTTC. Amino acid sequence: CASSEPWASAVPTYEQYF.

This clone was observed once. The CDR3, as DNA: TGTGCCAGCAGTTTCTGGACAGAACGAAGTGAGCAGTTCTTC. Translating it yields CASSFWTERSEQFF. The V and J genes are TRBV27 and TRBJ2-1; a weak D match, TRBD1 (6 bases). Germline V gene sequence: CDR1 MNHEY, CDR2 SMNVEV (reference sequence). Trimming removed 3 bases from V and 9 bases from J, with 15 bases in between. This CDR3 is 14 amino acids long.

This chain links TRBV18 with TRBJ2-3; D tentatively fits TRBD1 or TRBD2 (5 bases each). Germline CDR1 KGHSH, CDR2 LQKENI. V lost 2 bases, J lost 4 bases, and 16 bases lay in between. CDR3 length: 16 residues. In DNA, the CDR3 is TGTGCCAGCTCACCAAGGGGTTTCACGGGGCCAGATACGCAGTATTTT. It specifies CASSPRGFTGPDTQYF.

The V call is TRBV13, the J call TRBJ2-7; 11 nucleotides line up with TRBD2. Germline loops: CDR1 PRHDT, CDR2 FYEKMQ (reference sequence). The J segment lost 12 bases and the V segment lost 6 bases, leaving 4 bases of the junction unmatched. The CDR3 is made up of 11 amino acids. In nucleotides, the CDR3 is TGTGCCAGCAGTGTCGGACTAGCGGGGTACTTC. Protein sequence: CASSVGLAGYF.

This clone was observed a handful of times. This chain uses TRBV6-5 with TRBJ2-1; 7 positions match TRBD2. Trimming took 6 bases from V and 6 from J; bases not matched to a gene: 8. From germline, CDR1 is MNHEY and CDR2 SVGAGI. CDR3 length equals 14 residues. The CDR3 spells CASRQAGLGNEQFF. The CDR3 DNA follows: TGTGCCAGCAGACAAGCGGGACTCGGCAATGAGCAGTTCTTC.

This chain links TRBV5-4 with TRBJ1-2; TRBD1 might be the D (6 bases). Trimming left V 4 bases short and J 1 base short, with 11 bases between. This CDR3 is 14 amino acids long. Germline V CDR1 and CDR2: SGHNT, YYREEE (reference sequence). The CDR3, as DNA: TGTGCCAGCAGCACGAGGGGGAATAACTATGGCTACACCTTC. It yields the protein CASSTRGNNYGYTF.

This chain uses TRBV6-1 with TRBJ2-2; TRBD1 aligns across 10 bases. CDR1 and CDR2 (germline): MNHNS, SASEGT. The CDR3 sequence is 15 residues long. V was pared by 6 bases and J by 5 bases, with 6 bases of the junction left unmatched. The CDR3 nucleotides are TGTGCCAGCAGGATCTCGGGACAGGGGACCGGGGAGCTGTTTTTT. Amino acid sequence: CASRISGQGTGELFF.

J is TRBJ1-2 and V is TRBV6-5; TRBD1 is a possible D gene (6 bases). This CDR3 has 13 residues. The germline CDR1 and CDR2 sequences are MNHEY and SVGAGI. Between the trimmed V and J ends, which lost 6 bases and 8 bases, there was a span of 16 bases. The DNA of the CDR3 is TGTGCCAGCAGGGAACAGGGTAGTCGGGGCTACACCTTC. Translating it yields CASREQGSRGYTF.

This chain links TRBV6-5 with TRBJ1-4, with D perhaps TRBD1 (5 bases). Per germline, CDR1 MNHEY and CDR2 SVGAGI. This CDR3 comprises 12 residues. Trimming took 10 bases from V and 6 from J, leaving 12 bases between them. CDR3 DNA sequence: TGTGCCACCACTGCGGGGGATGAAAAACTGTTTTTT. Translation: CATTAGDEKLFF.

This clone was counted only a few times. The genes are TRBV28 and TRBJ2-7; D remains unclear. The germline V and J ends were trimmed by 3 bases and 7 bases, with 16 bases remaining between them. This CDR3 spans 14 amino acids. CDR1 MDHEN and CDR2 SYDVKM come from the germline V gene. The CDR3 is CASSFAGPRAEQYF. The CDR3 nucleotides read TGTGCCAGCAGTTTCGCAGGACCGAGAGCTGAGCAGTACTTC.

The chain recombines TRBV11-2 with TRBJ2-4; 9 nucleotides align to TRBD2. The V and J ends lost 2 bases and 6 bases, in that order; junction bases with no gene match: 11. The CDR3 length is 17 residues. Germline CDR1 is SGHAT and CDR2 is FQNNGV. The CDR3: CASSLMGSGGPRNIQYF. CDR3 in DNA: TGTGCCAGCAGCTTAATGGGTAGCGGGGGCCCTCGAAACATTCAGTACTTC.

The chain is built from TRBV18 and TRBJ2-5, with D perhaps matching TRBD1 (6 bases). The germline V gene has CDR1 KGHSH and CDR2 LQKENI. This CDR3 region has 14 residues. Trimming removed 3 bases at V and 4 bases at J, with 12 bases between. The DNA for the CDR3 is TGTGCCAGCTCACCCCAGGGGCAAGGAGAGACCCAGTACTTC. This sequence encodes CASSPQGQGETQYF. The whole variable domain, filled in from reference TRBV18 and TRBJ2-5, reads NAGVMQNPRHLVRRRGQEARLRCSPMKGHSHVYWYRQLPEEGLKFMVYLQKENIIDESGMPKERFSAEFPKEGPSILRIQQVVRGDSAAYFCASSPQGQGETQYFGPGTRLLVL.